This TCR beta chain comes out of a study of T cell responses to AZD1222 COVID-19 vaccine. General study points: Spike-specific TCR breadth and depth were elevated following two AZD1222 doses. After the peak T cell response, and only then, were repertoires sampled. Baseline seropositivity occurred in only a handful of AZD1222 recipients.

TCRdb keeps only in-frame clones here, not all; method: immunoSEQ multiplex PCR. Here the sample spans 90,000 to 120,000 clones, approximately 86% being singletons. This CDR3 spans 15 amino acids. Germline CDR1 is MNHEY and CDR2 is SVGEGT. V lost 4 bases and J lost 7, with 17 bases in between. On this clone: The antigen is undetermined.

Sample: peripheral blood, taken 28 days after the second dose of the MenACWY control vaccine. The rearrangement joins TRBV6-2 or TRBV6-3 to TRBJ2-1, with D perhaps matching TRBD2 (6 bases). This receptor was identified in an adult who received the MenACWY meningococcal vaccine as a control. The CDR3 bases are TGTGCCAGCAGTTCACAGGTCAGCGCGGGGAATGAGCAGTTCTTC. Residues: CASSSQVSAGNEQFF.